This TCR beta chain was found in a study of response to subunit inactivated influenza vaccine (dated by TCRdb to the late 2010s). A note on the overall study: The study used deep quantitative T cell receptor repertoire profiling to track responses to a trivalent subunit inactivated influenza vaccine. Overall study outcomes, separate from this receptor: According to the authors, only a limited number of new T cells may be recruited by each seasonal influenza vaccination.

Of note for this clonotype: Its antigen specificity is not known. No base quality values were provided; no much bigger clone lies one nucleotide off.

Based on the germline V gene (reference sequence), the CDR1 and CDR2 sequences are DFQATT and SNEGSKA. Trimmed from V: 4 bases; trimmed from J: 7 bases; junction bases lacking a gene match: 13. The CDR3 has 15 amino acids, counting the end cysteine and phenylalanine. Just the 45-base CDR3 DNA is kept, in frame starting at base 1. The library was prepared using RT-PCR. Data came from an Illumina HiSeq 2500. The raw public data were reprocessed by TCRdb itself: fastp quality trimming at Q25, MiXCR clonotype calling, in-frame beta chains only. Rows with a matching CDR3 protein are joined into one entry that keeps the most common DNA and genes. The sample table records over 750,000 distinct CDR3 sequences; about 20% of these occur just once. Roughly 10% of the sample lies in the top ten.

The clonotype was recovered from a man in his fifties or sixties who received an inactivated influenza vaccine. Donor details come from another sample of the same person, matched by shared clones. The sequences come from PBMCs from blood, collected around 5 days after vaccination. The chain is assembled from TRBV20-1 and TRBJ2-1; 7 junctional bases match TRBD2. CDR3 sequence: CSAIDSTGGRNEQFF. DNA sequence: TGCAGTGCTATAGACTCGACGGGGGGTAGAAATGAGCAGTTCTTC.